This T cell receptor (beta chain) stems from a study of blood T cell repertoires in COVID-19. In the study overall: Acute-phase and convalescent COVID-19 samples originated in the United States, Italy and Spain.

Per the study methods: Reference gene primer amplification gave estimated nucleated cell counts. The data were produced by immunoSEQ multiplex PCR, yet TCRdb's version contains in-frame clones alone and is incomplete. From that table come the V and J calls and clone size; the DNA was used to work out D and trimming. The data contain approximately 99,000 clones, 65% to 85% of them seen just once; the ten biggest clones take up less than 2%. The sample was peripheral blood. The source is a man aged 70 or older with active or convalescent COVID-19.

The CDR3 is CASIRGGFTDTQYF. CDR3 sequence (DNA): TGTGCCAGCATTAGGGGGGGATTCACAGATACGCAGTATTTT. The chain recombines TRBV28 with TRBJ2-3; D might be TRBD2 (7 bases). The CDR3 covers 14 residues. The germline V and J ends were trimmed by 7 bases and 2 bases, with 13 bases remaining between them. Germline CDR1 is MDHEN and CDR2 is SYDVKM. Drawing the rest from reference TRBV28 and TRBJ2-3, the complete variable domain is DVKVTQSSRYLVKRTGEKVFLECVQDMDHENMFWYRQDPGLGLRLIYFSYDVKMKEKGDIPEGYSVSREKKERFSLILESASTNQTSMYLCASIRGGFTDTQYFGPGTRLTVL.